This paragraph covers one T cell receptor beta chain sequence. This sample stems from a study of blood T cell repertoires in COVID-19. Looking at the study overall: Some COVID-19 samples were acute and others convalescent; all came from the United States, Italy and Spain. T cells, B-cell-depleted T cells, or PBMCs provided the cDNA or gDNA that served as material.

As handled by the study authors: Estimation of nucleated cell counts was performed using reference gene primer amplification. Clones were sequenced by immunoSEQ multiplex PCR, and TCRdb holds only the in-frame ones, with some missing. V and J calls and clone size are copied from that table; D and trimming were computed from the DNA. Among 250,000 or so clones listed, 75% to 85% were seen once. This CDR3 comprises 15 residues. The V and J ends lost 2 bases and 4 bases respectively, with 11 bases between them. Germline CDR1 KGHDR, CDR2 SFDVKD. The source is a human donor in a cohort sampled during active COVID-19. The rearrangement links TRBV24-1 to TRBJ1-3, with a possible D match to TRBD1 (6 bases). The sequenced sample was peripheral blood. CDR3 region: CATSDSPGTGNTIYF. The CDR3 DNA is TGTGCCACCAGTGATTCTCCTGGGACAGGAAACACCATATATTTT.